These T cell receptor beta chains were read from a single sample in a study of blood T cell repertoires in COVID-19. The assay was immunoSEQ multiplex PCR, and TCRdb's table has in-frame clones only and misses some. The table has tens of thousands of clones, approximately 83% seen once. The specimen sequenced was peripheral blood. Receptors were obtained from a woman at least 80 years old with active or convalescent COVID-19. CDR3s include the opening cysteine and the closing phenylalanine or tryptophan. D genes are given only for firm matches. Clone size appears in some rows only: once, few, many, or a class for an expanded clone.

TGTGCCACCAGCAGTCGACAGGGAGACCAGCATTTT | CATSSRQGDQHF | TRBV15 | TRBD1 | TRBJ1-5 | NA
TGTGCCAGCAGCAGGGACTCACCGGGATACGAGCAGTACTTC | CASSRDSPGYEQYF | TRBV5-5 | NA | TRBJ2-7 | once
TGCGCCAGCAGCTTGGGTGGGAGTAATGAAAAACTGTTTTTT | CASSLGGSNEKLFF | TRBV5-1 | NA | TRBJ1-4 | NA
TGTGCCAGCAGCCAAGGCCTTAGCGGGAGTCCCGACAATGAGCAGTTCTTC | CASSQGLSGSPDNEQFF | TRBV4-2 | TRBD2 | TRBJ2-1 | NA
TGTGCCAGCAGCACCCGACTAGCGGGAGAAGTCGATACGCAGTATTTT | CASSTRLAGEVDTQYF | TRBV5-4 | TRBD2 | TRBJ2-3 | NA
TGTGCCAGCAGTAACAGGGGGCCCCCCTACGAGCAGTACTTC | CASSNRGPPYEQYF | TRBV6-2/TRBV6-3 | TRBD1 | TRBJ2-7 | NA
TGTGCCAGCAGCCAAATGCCAGGGAATGGCTACACCTTC | CASSQMPGNGYTF | TRBV3-1/TRBV3-2 | NA | TRBJ1-2 | few
TGTGCCTGGAGGGGACACAGGAACACTGAAGCTTTCTTT | CAWRGHRNTEAFF | TRBV30 | NA | TRBJ1-1 | NA
TGTGCCAGCAGCTTGGGGACAGATGGCTACACCTTC | CASSLGTDGYTF | TRBV5-4 | NA | TRBJ1-2 | NA
TGTGCCAGCAGCCCGGGACTAGGGACCTACAATGAGCAGTTCTTC | CASSPGLGTYNEQFF | TRBV6-6 | TRBD2 | TRBJ2-1 | NA
TGTGCCAGCAGCTTGGACAGGGCGAACACTGAAGCTTTCTTT | CASSLDRANTEAFF | TRBV5-5 | NA | TRBJ1-1 | once
TGTGCCAGCAGCTTAGCTACAGGGACCCCCTACGAGCAGTACTTC | CASSLATGTPYEQYF | TRBV7-8 | NA | TRBJ2-7 | NA
TGTGCCAGTAGTACCACTCCAGGGGGGCGTGCTGAAGCTTTCTTT | CASSTTPGGRAEAFF | TRBV19 | TRBD1 | TRBJ1-1 | NA
TGTGCCAGCAGCTCCGGTAGCGGGAGGTCGTCCTACAATGAGCAGTTCTTC | CASSSGSGRSSYNEQFF | TRBV7-9 | TRBD2 | TRBJ2-1 | NA
TGTGCCACCAGCCTAACACAGGGGTCTCATCAGCCCCAGCATTTT | CATSLTQGSHQPQHF | TRBV15 | TRBD1 | TRBJ1-5 | NA
TGTGCCAGCAGCTTGGGCGGGGGCTCCTACGAGCAGTACTTC | CASSLGGGSYEQYF | TRBV5-8 | TRBD2 | TRBJ2-7 | NA
TGTGCTAGTGCCCTGGGGACTAGCGGGAGCGATGAGCAGTTCTTC | CASALGTSGSDEQFF | TRBV12-5 | TRBD2 | TRBJ2-1 | NA
TGTGCCAGCCACGGAAGGGGACTAGCGGACCGATACCAAGAGACCCAGTACTTC | CASHGRGLADRYQETQYF | TRBV5-4 | TRBD2 | TRBJ2-5 | NA
TGTGCCACCGAAGGGCCGACAGGGTCAACAGATGAGCAGTTCTTC | CATEGPTGSTDEQFF | TRBV24-1 | TRBD1 | TRBJ2-1 | NA
TGTGCCAGCAAACAGATTAACACCGGGGAGCTGTTTTTT | CASKQINTGELFF | TRBV2 | NA | TRBJ2-2 | NA
TGTGCCAGCAGCTTACGACAGAGCTCCTACGAGCAGTACTTC | CASSLRQSSYEQYF | TRBV7-8 | NA | TRBJ2-7 | NA
TGTGCCTGGGGACAGGGGGCAGATACGCAGTATTTT | CAWGQGADTQYF | TRBV30 | TRBD1 | TRBJ2-3 | NA
TGTGCCAGCAGCCCCGGACTAGCGGTAGACTACGAGCAGTACTTC | CASSPGLAVDYEQYF | TRBV6-5 | TRBD2 | TRBJ2-7 | NA
TGCGCCAGCAGCCAAGGATTCCAGGCGGGGGGGGAGCAGTACTTC | CASSQGFQAGGEQYF | TRBV4-1 | TRBD2 | TRBJ2-7 | NA
TGTGCCAGCACGACAACCAGCGGGAACACCGGGGAGCTGTTTTTT | CASTTTSGNTGELFF | TRBV9 | NA | TRBJ2-2 | once
TGCAGCGTTTGGACAGACCTCTACGAGCAGTACTTC | CSVWTDLYEQYF | TRBV29-1 | NA | TRBJ2-7 | NA
TGCGCCAGCAGCCCTGGTGGGGGGAATGACTATGGCTACACCTTC | CASSPGGGNDYGYTF | TRBV5-1 | NA | TRBJ1-2 | NA
TGTGCCAGCAGTTACTGGCGGAGAGGGGAGGGTGAGCAGTTCTTC | CASSYWRRGEGEQFF | TRBV6-5 | TRBD2 | TRBJ2-1 | NA
TGTGCCAGTAGTATCCGGGAAAACTCCTACAATGAGCAGTTCTTC | CASSIRENSYNEQFF | TRBV19 | NA | TRBJ2-1 | few
TGTGCCAGCAGCCGCGGACAGGGAGAACGAGATGGCTACACCTTC | CASSRGQGERDGYTF | TRBV13 | TRBD1 | TRBJ1-2 | NA
TGTGCCAGCAGTGCCAATCAAAGGGGTTTTAATTCACCCCTCCACTTT | CASSANQRGFNSPLHF | TRBV6-2/TRBV6-3 | NA | TRBJ1-6 | NA
TGTGCCAGTGCCACAGGGATGGCTGGAAACACCATATATTTT | CASATGMAGNTIYF | TRBV19 | NA | TRBJ1-3 | NA
TGCAGCGTTGAAGATCTGGTTAGGGGGAGAGGCTACACCTTC | CSVEDLVRGRGYTF | TRBV29-1 | NA | TRBJ1-2 | once
TGTGCCAGCAGCAAAGGGGCCACAGATACGCAGTATTTT | CASSKGATDTQYF | TRBV11-3 | NA | TRBJ2-3 | NA
TGCGCCAGCAGCACGCTCCAGGGACTTGAAGCTTTCTTT | CASSTLQGLEAFF | TRBV5-1 | NA | TRBJ1-1 | few
TGTGCCAGCAGTTTAGTGCAGGGAAGCAATCAGCCCCAGCATTTT | CASSLVQGSNQPQHF | TRBV28 | NA | TRBJ1-5 | NA
TGTGCCAGCAGCATACAGGGAAATGAGCAGTTCTTC | CASSIQGNEQFF | TRBV11-3 | NA | TRBJ2-1 | NA
TGTGCCAGCAGTTTACTAGGGAGCACCGGGGAGCTGTTTTTT | CASSLLGSTGELFF | TRBV27 | NA | TRBJ2-2 | NA
TGTGCCAGCAGCTTGAGGCTAGCGGGGGGGCTGGGCACAGATACGCAGTATTTT | CASSLRLAGGLGTDTQYF | TRBV7-8 | TRBD2 | TRBJ2-3 | NA
TGCGCCAGCAGCTTGTCAGGGCTTAGCAATCAGCCCCAGCATTTT | CASSLSGLSNQPQHF | TRBV5-1 | NA | TRBJ1-5 | NA
TGTGCCAGCAGTTACTCGGCCAGGGGCAATCAGCCCCAGCATTTT | CASSYSARGNQPQHF | TRBV6-5 | NA | TRBJ1-5 | once
TGTGCCAGCAGTGTTCGGGGGGAGTATGGCTACACCTTC | CASSVRGEYGYTF | TRBV27 | NA | TRBJ1-2 | NA
TGTGCCACCAGCACCCGAGGGTTAAGGGCGAACTCCTACAATGAGCAGTTCTTC | CATSTRGLRANSYNEQFF | TRBV15 | NA | TRBJ2-1 | NA
TGTGCCAGCAGTCAAACATACGATGAGCAGTTCTTC | CASSQTYDEQFF | TRBV6-6 | NA | TRBJ2-1 | NA
TGTGCCAGCAGCCTACCCGCGGATACCTACGAGCAGTACTTC | CASSLPADTYEQYF | TRBV13 | NA | TRBJ2-7 | NA
TGTGCCAGCAGTACGGACAGGGGGCGTCAGCCCCAGCATTTT | CASSTDRGRQPQHF | TRBV6-6 | TRBD1 | TRBJ1-5 | NA
TGTGCCAGCGGCCTTTCCCCCTTGAATACGCAGTATTTT | CASGLSPLNTQYF | TRBV6-5 | NA | TRBJ2-3 | NA
TGTGCCAGCAGCGCTTCTAGCGGGGGAGGGCAGCCCCAGCATTTT | CASSASSGGGQPQHF | TRBV3-1/TRBV3-2 | NA | TRBJ1-5 | NA
TGTGCCACATCCGGGACAGGGCGTATCACAGATACGCAGTATTTT | CATSGTGRITDTQYF | TRBV6-5 | TRBD1 | TRBJ2-3 | NA
TGTGCCAGCTCCTCCGGACTAGCGGGAGCTGGGAATGAGCAGTTCTTC | CASSSGLAGAGNEQFF | TRBV18 | TRBD2 | TRBJ2-1 | once